The 27 T cell receptor beta chains presented below share a single source sample, sequenced in a study of T-cell reconstitution after alpha-beta-depleted transplantation in children. Unique molecular identifiers were used to barcode this TCRbeta library. TCRdb redid the calling of the PCR reads with MiXCR, one entry per CDR3 protein. The sample consists of some 140,000 distinct CDR3 sequences, about 9.6% of them appearing once. Sequences were derived from PBMCs, mostly from graft donor cells, sampled 180 days after TCRalphabeta/CD19-depleted stem cell transplant. All receptors come from a girl less than two years old who had a stem cell transplant for combined immunodeficiency, so the T cells may come from the graft donor.

V usage is TRBV6-1 and J usage is TRBJ2-7; 9 nucleotides align to TRBD1. This CDR3 contains 15 residues. Per germline, CDR1 MNHNS and CDR2 SASEGT. Trimming cost V 6 bases and J 4 bases; bases outside gene matches: 10. CDR3 nucleotides: TGTGCCAGCAGCCCCAGGACAGGGGCGGGGTACGAGCAGTACTTC. Its translation is CASSPRTGAGYEQYF.

The chain joins TRBV20-1 to TRBJ1-1; no definite D call. CDR3 size: 13 residues. Trimming shortened V by 0 bases and J by 3 bases, and 8 bases separated the two germline ends. Germline V gene lookup returns CDR1 DFQATT and CDR2 SNEGSKA (reference sequence). The CDR3 loop reads CSARDSVDTEAFF. CDR3 in DNA: TGCAGTGCTAGAGATTCGGTGGACACTGAAGCTTTCTTT.

The chain links TRBV27 to TRBJ2-5; TRBD2 is a possible D gene (6 bases). The CDR3 has 14 residues. Germline lookup yields CDR1 MNHEY and CDR2 SMNVEV (reference sequence). V dropped 5 bases and J dropped 3 bases, with 13 bases sitting between them. The CDR3 nucleotides are TGTGCCAGCAGTACTATCGGGGGAGAAGAGACCCAGTACTTC. This gives the protein CASSTIGGEETQYF.

This clonotype was observed at least ten times. This chain uses TRBV7-2 with TRBJ2-3; 9 nucleotides align to TRBD1. The CDR3 totals 15 residues. The trim removed 6 bases at V and 3 bases at J, leaving 7 bases unmatched. Germline-derived CDR1 and CDR2 are SGHTA and FQGNSA. CDR3 nucleotide sequence: TGTGCCAGCAGGCCGACAGGGGGAGGAACAGATACGCAGTATTTT. It encodes CASRPTGGGTDTQYF. The whole variable domain, remainder taken from reference TRBV7-2 and TRBJ2-3, is GAGVSQSPSNKVTEKGKDVELRCDPISGHTALYWYRQSLGQGLEFLIYFQGNSAPDKSGLPSDRFSAERTGGSVSTLTIQRTQQEDSAVYLCASRPTGGGTDTQYFGPGTRLTVL.

This clonotype was seen many times. This rearrangement joins TRBV5-1 to TRBJ2-2; D is tentatively TRBD1 or TRBD2 (6 bases each). The germline V gene has CDR1 SGHRS and CDR2 YFSETQ. The V gene lost 2 bases and the J gene lost 2 bases, with 10 bases spanning the gap. The CDR3 is 15 residues long. The CDR3, as DNA: TGCGCCAGCAGCTTACAGGGACTTAACACCGGGGAGCTGTTTTTT. Translation: CASSLQGLNTGELFF.

This clonotype was recorded at least ten times. The chain uses TRBV20-1 and TRBJ2-1, with TRBD2 as a possible D gene (7 bases). There are 16 residues in the CDR3. V was pared by 0 bases and J by 3 bases, with 15 bases between. Germline CDR1 is DFQATT and CDR2 is SNEGSKA (reference sequence). CDR3 coding DNA: TGCAGTGCTAGAGATAGGGGGAGGGCCTTCTACAATGAGCAGTTCTTC. Encoded protein: CSARDRGRAFYNEQFF.

The V and J genes are TRBV28 and TRBJ2-2; TRBD2 matches 7 bases. Germline V gene sequence: CDR1 MDHEN, CDR2 SYDVKM. The CDR3 totals 14 residues. Trimming took 8 bases from V and 1 from J; bases not matched to a gene: 4. The CDR3 sequence: CASGSGLNTGELFF. CDR3 sequence (DNA): TGTGCCAGCGGTAGCGGGCTGAACACCGGGGAGCTGTTTTTT.

This clonotype was seen a few times. This chain links TRBV20-1 with TRBJ1-1; TRBD1 matches at 8 bases. J was trimmed by 5 bases and V by 6 bases; bases with no gene match: 11. CDR1 DFQATT and CDR2 SNEGSKA come from the germline V gene (reference sequence). This CDR3 contains 14 residues. The CDR3, as DNA: TGCAGTGCCCAGGGGGCAGGGGGCCGGACTGAAGCTTTCTTT. Its protein product is CSAQGAGGRTEAFF.

The gene calls are TRBV6-5 and TRBJ1-3; D unresolved. Per the germline V gene, CDR1 is MNHEY and CDR2 is SVGAGI. The germline V and J ends were trimmed by 0 bases and 5 bases, with 14 bases remaining between them. The CDR3 spans 16 residues. The CDR3 sequence is CASSYSTAGERNTIYF. The CDR3 DNA reads TGTGCCAGCAGTTACTCGACGGCCGGGGAGAGAAACACCATATATTTT.

In its sample, this clonotype was seen once. The chain links TRBV13 to TRBJ2-1; 8 nucleotides agree with TRBD2. The CDR3 is 16 residues long. J lost 1 base, V lost 3 bases, and 5 bases had no gene match. Per the germline V gene, CDR1 is PRHDT and CDR2 is FYEKMQ (reference sequence). The CDR3, as DNA: TGTGCCAGCAGCTTGGTCGGGGGGGGGTCCTACAATGAGCAGTTCTTC. This codes for CASSLVGGGSYNEQFF. Using reference TRBV13 and TRBJ2-1 for the parts outside the CDR3, the full variable domain is AAGVIQSPRHLIKEKRETATLKCYPIPRHDTVYWYQQGPGQDPQFLISFYEKMQSDKGSIPDRFSAQQFSDYHSELNMSSLELGDSALYFCASSLVGGGSYNEQFFGPGTRLTVL.

CDR3: CASSPVPTYGYTF. The CDR3 DNA reads as TGTGCCAGCTCACCGGTCCCCACCTATGGCTACACCTTC. The chain employs TRBV18 and TRBJ1-2; no clear D. V was clipped by 3 bases and J by 4 bases, with 9 bases between them. Germline-derived CDR1 and CDR2 are KGHSH and LQKENI. The CDR3 runs to 13 residues.

The V call is TRBV27, the J call TRBJ1-1; D perhaps matches TRBD1 (5 bases). This CDR3 spans 13 amino acids. Germline V gives CDR1 MNHEY, CDR2 SMNVEV (reference sequence). V gave up 3 bases and J gave up 7 bases, with 12 bases separating them. CDR3 region: CASSFGGYGEAFF. The CDR3, as DNA: TGTGCCAGCAGTTTTGGGGGTTACGGTGAAGCTTTCTTT.

This clonotype was recorded a few times. The chain links TRBV2 to TRBJ1-5, with 12 bases identical to TRBD1. Germline V CDR1 and CDR2: SNHLY, FYNNEI. J gave up 9 bases and V 6 bases, and 9 bases lay outside the gene matches. The CDR3 extends over 15 amino acids. In DNA, the CDR3 is TGTGCCAGCAGCCCGGGACAGGGGGCCCTCTCGCCCCAGCATTTT. This gives the protein CASSPGQGALSPQHF.

The chain links TRBV29-1 to TRBJ2-7; D perhaps matches TRBD1 (6 bases). Germline V CDR1 and CDR2: SQVTM, ANQGSEA. CDR3 length: 13 residues. With 3 bases removed from V and 6 bases from J, the gap between germline ends came to 15 bases. Written as DNA, the CDR3 is TGCAGCGTTGACCCGGGACACCTCGGCGAGCAGTACTTC. Translating gives CSVDPGHLGEQYF.

This clonotype came up a few times. The DNA for the CDR3 is TGTGCCAGCAACTCGCGGTGGGGATCCGACGAGCAGTACTTC. Translated: CASNSRWGSDEQYF. This rearrangement joins TRBV28 to TRBJ2-7; D unclear. Germline V lookup: CDR1 MDHEN, CDR2 SYDVKM. The CDR3 is 14 residues long. Trimming shortened V by 7 bases and J by 5 bases, and 18 bases separated the two germline ends.

The chain has TRBV27 and TRBJ2-7; D ambiguous. V shed 4 bases and J shed 4 bases, with 14 bases lying between them. The CDR3 spans 14 residues. In germline, CDR1 is MNHEY, CDR2 SMNVEV (reference sequence). This CDR3 reads CASSSPGPIYEQYF. The CDR3 coding sequence is TGTGCCAGCAGTTCCCCCGGGCCGATATACGAGCAGTACTTC.

With respect to this clonotype: At one boundary the junction diverges from the germline segment, which might be a read error. The V gene is TRBV12-3 or TRBV12-4, the J gene TRBJ2-2, with unresolved D. This CDR3 has 16 residues. The CDR3 DNA is TGTGCCAGCGGTTTACGGGCACCGTCGAACACCGGGGAGCTGTTTTTT. It encodes CASGLRAPSNTGELFF.

The chain's CDR3 is CASSPQTRNIDTQYF. The DNA for the CDR3 is TGTGCCAGCAGCCCACAGACTAGGAATATTGATACGCAGTATTTT. The chain combines TRBV14 with TRBJ2-3; weak D call: TRBD2 (6 bases). CDR3 length: 15 residues. Germline V gives CDR1 SGHDN, CDR2 FVKESK. V gave up 4 bases and J gave up 6 bases, with 17 bases separating them.

V gene TRBV7-9 combines with J gene TRBJ2-1, with 7 bases fitting TRBD1. With 0 bases clipped from V and 7 bases from J, the junction kept 6 bases outside the gene matches. The CDR3 has 15 amino acids. The germline V gene has CDR1 SEHNR and CDR2 FQNEAQ (reference sequence). The CDR3 sequence is CASSLAPRGMNEQFF. The CDR3 region has the DNA TGTGCCAGCAGCTTAGCCCCCAGGGGGATGAATGAGCAGTTCTTC. Based on the CDR3 plus reference TRBV7-9 and TRBJ2-1, the full variable domain is DTGVSQNPRHKITKRGQNVTFRCDPISEHNRLYWYRQTLGQGPEFLTYFQNEAQLEKSRLLSDRFSAERPKGSFSTLEIQRTEQGDSAMYLCASSLAPRGMNEQFFGPGTRLTVL.

The CDR3 nucleotides read TGTGCCAGCAGTTTCCAGGGGCGGATCTCCTACGAGCAGTACTTC. Its protein product is CASSFQGRISYEQYF. The chain is built from TRBV12-3 or TRBV12-4 and TRBJ2-7; perhaps TRBD1 as D (6 bases). V was clipped by 3 bases and J by 0 bases, with 12 bases between them. This CDR3 is built from 15 residues.

A few counts support this clonotype. V gene TRBV27 combines with J gene TRBJ2-5, with TRBD1 matching over 8 bases. Losses at the gene ends were 5 bases for V and 4 bases for J; bases not matched to a gene: 9. The CDR3 consists of 15 residues. The germline CDR1 and CDR2 sequences are MNHEY and SMNVEV (reference sequence). The CDR3 coding sequence is TGTGCCAGCAGTACTCGGACAGGGATAGGAGAGACCCAGTACTTC. Translation gives CASSTRTGIGETQYF.

This clonotype was observed at least ten times. This chain links TRBV10-3 with TRBJ2-7, with 8 bases lining up with TRBD1. V shed 2 bases and J 2 bases; nucleotides not matched to a gene: 8. CDR1 and CDR2 from the germline V gene are ENHRY and SYGVKD. This CDR3 contains 16 residues. Written as DNA, the CDR3 is TGTGCCATCAGTGAGCCTGGACAGGGTGGGGCCTACGAGCAGTACTTC. Translated, it gives CAISEPGQGGAYEQYF.

This clonotype was recorded a few times. The V and J genes are TRBV7-8 and TRBJ2-5; 9 bases agree with TRBD1. Losses at the gene ends were 5 bases for V and 5 bases for J; bases not matched to a gene: 6. The CDR3 totals 14 residues. Germline lookup yields CDR1 SGHVS and CDR2 FQNEAQ. DNA of the CDR3: TGTGCCAGCAGCCCTCGGACAGGGGAGGAGACCCAGTACTTC. The encoded protein is CASSPRTGEETQYF.

This clonotype was recorded many times. The V and J genes are TRBV20-1 and TRBJ2-1; no clear D gene. V lost 4 bases, J lost 3 bases, and 10 bases lay in between. This CDR3 spans 13 amino acids. Per germline, CDR1 DFQATT and CDR2 SNEGSKA (reference sequence). In DNA, the CDR3 is TGCAGTGCTAAATGGAAGGTCTACAATGAGCAGTTCTTC. Its translation: CSAKWKVYNEQFF.

This clonotype was counted between two and nine times. The CDR3 region has the DNA TGCAGTGCAACCGCAGGGATGGAGACCCAGTACTTC. This sequence encodes CSATAGMETQYF. The chain carries TRBV20-1 and TRBJ2-5; D may be TRBD1 (5 bases). The germline gives CDR1 DFQATT, CDR2 SNEGSKA (reference sequence). The germline V and J ends were trimmed by 6 bases and 5 bases, with 13 bases remaining between them. The CDR3 length is 12 residues.

At least ten counts were recorded for this clonotype. This chain links TRBV7-8 with TRBJ2-7; D is possibly TRBD1 (6 bases). The germline V gene encodes CDR1 SGHVS and CDR2 FQNEAQ. V lost 2 bases to trimming and J lost 1 base, with 12 bases between them. This CDR3 is 15 amino acids long. CDR3 bases: TGTGCCAGCAGCTTAAATGGGGACATTTCCTACGAGCAGTACTTC. Protein: CASSLNGDISYEQYF.

This clonotype was detected a few times. A much larger clone lies one base from this, so it may be a read error. The chain carries TRBV11-1 and TRBJ1-1; D is ambiguous. Trimming pared 0 bases from V and 0 bases from J, leaving 2 bases between. The germline CDR1 and CDR2 sequences are SGHAT and FQDESV (reference sequence). This CDR3 spans 13 amino acids. The CDR3 DNA reads as TGTGCCAGCAGCTTAGCGGTGAACACTGAAGCTTTCTTT. Translated, it gives CASSLAVNTEAFF.